One sample yielded the 14 T cell receptor beta chains listed below, sequenced in a study of circulating CD8 cells and anti-PD-1 response in melanoma. From live CD3+CD8+TCRalphabeta+ cells, four PD-1 and/or TIGIT subsets were sorted. TCR libraries were prepared from around 15 ng of total RNA with the QIAseq Immune Repertoire TCR panel. TCRdb independently ran MiXCR on the reads; one entry per CDR3 protein. The repertoire includes around 600 distinct CDR3 sequences, 10% to 14% of them detected once, and around 65% sits in the top ten. The source was CD8+ T cells from PBMCs, collected at baseline or after one month of anti-PD-1 therapy (not recorded which). The receptors come from a human donor with melanoma.

This clonotype ranks as medium-sized (0.01 to 0.1%). CDR3 in amino acids: CASSLGSGGLIETQYF. CDR3 DNA sequence: TGTGCCAGCAGCTTAGGATCGGGGGGGCTCATAGAGACCCAGTACTTC. This chain joins TRBV11-2 and TRBJ2-5; 8 bases align to TRBD2. The CDR3 length is 16 residues. V dropped 1 base and J dropped 4; count of bases not matched to a gene: 8. Germline-derived CDR1 and CDR2 are SGHAT and FQNNGV.

In its sample, this clonotype was seen a few times. This chain connects TRBV13 to TRBJ2-1, with no clear D. CDR1 is PRHDT and CDR2 is FYEKMQ in the germline V gene (reference sequence). Trimming shortened V by 2 bases and J by 7 bases, and 15 bases separated the two germline ends. The CDR3 runs to 15 residues. As DNA, the CDR3 is TGTGCCAGCAGCTTAATGACATCCCTTGGGAATGAGCAGTTCTTC. Its protein is CASSLMTSLGNEQFF. Supplemented by reference TRBV13 and TRBJ2-1, the full variable domain reads AAGVIQSPRHLIKEKRETATLKCYPIPRHDTVYWYQQGPGQDPQFLISFYEKMQSDKGSIPDRFSAQQFSDYHSELNMSSLELGDSALYFCASSLMTSLGNEQFFGPGTRLTVL.

By its share, this clonotype is large. The chain uses TRBV19 and TRBJ2-7; 10 nucleotides line up with TRBD2. Germline-derived CDR1 and CDR2 are LNHDA and SQIVND (reference sequence). This CDR3 spans 13 amino acids. The trim removed 3 bases at V and 4 bases at J, leaving 0 bases unmatched. The CDR3 loop is CASSMTSGYEQYF. CDR3 sequence (DNA): TGTGCCAGTAGTATGACTAGCGGGTACGAGCAGTACTTC.

By share of the sample, this clonotype is medium-sized. The rearrangement joins TRBV19 to TRBJ2-2; unclear D gene. V lost 3 bases and J lost 6, with 17 bases in between. The germline V gene has CDR1 LNHDA and CDR2 SQIVND (reference sequence). The CDR3 covers 16 residues. This CDR3 reads CASSITEHIVSGELFF. The CDR3 DNA is TGTGCCAGTAGTATCACCGAACACATAGTCTCCGGGGAGCTGTTTTTT. Full variable domain (outside the CDR3, taken from reference TRBV19 and TRBJ2-2): DGGITQSPKYLFRKEGQNVTLSCEQNLNHDAMYWYRQDPGQGLRLIYYSQIVNDFQKGDIAEGYSVSREKKESFPLTVTSAQKNPTAFYLCASSITEHIVSGELFFGEGSRLTVL.

As to this clonotype: This is likely an artifact of a read error, given a far larger clone one base away. The chain links TRBV7-3 to TRBJ1-6; no clear D. Germline lookup yields CDR1 SGHTA and CDR2 FQGTGA. CDR3 length: 16 amino acids. CDR3 in DNA: TGTGCCAGCAGCTTAGATCCCCAACCGAGGATCTCACCCTTCCACTTT. Amino acids: CASSLDPQPRISPFHF. The complete variable domain, with remaining parts taken from reference TRBV7-3 and TRBJ1-6, reads GAGVSQTPSNKVTEKGKYVELRCDPISGHTALYWYRQSLGQGPEFLIYFQGTGAADDSGLPNDRFFAVRPEGSVSTLKIQRTERGDSAVYLCASSLDPQPRISPFHFGNGTRLTVT.

This clonotype qualifies as medium-sized (0.01 to 0.1%). This chain connects TRBV9 to TRBJ2-7; D may be TRBD1 (5 bases). In germline, CDR1 is SGDLS, CDR2 YYNGEE. The germline V and J ends were trimmed by 0 bases and 0 bases, with 10 bases remaining between them. There are 15 residues in the CDR3. CDR3 protein: CASSVGSGPSYEQYF. Here the CDR3 DNA reads TGTGCCAGCAGCGTAGGGTCAGGGCCCTCCTACGAGCAGTACTTC.

With respect to this clonotype: This may come from a read error, since a much larger clone is one base off. The chain recombines TRBV28 with TRBJ2-7; 8 nucleotides line up with TRBD1. With V trimmed by 2 bases and J by 5 bases, 2 bases remained unmatched. Germline V gene sequence: CDR1 MDHEN, CDR2 SYDVKM. CDR3 length equals 13 residues. The CDR3 loop is CASSLIRGHEQYF. The CDR3 nucleotides read TGTGCCAGCAGTTTAATCAGGGGGCACGAGCAGTACTTC.

A remark on this clonotype: It may be a read error: a sequence one base away is much more abundant. The chain carries TRBV7-2 and TRBJ2-1; D gene ambiguous. The CDR3 extends over 17 amino acids. V was clipped by 0 bases and J by 0 bases, with 12 bases between them. Looked up from germline, CDR1 is SGHTA and CDR2 is FQGNSA. This chain's CDR3 is CASSLAVMVNSYNEQFF. Written as DNA, the CDR3 is TGTGCCAGCAGCTTAGCGGTCATGGTCAACTCCTACAATGAGCAGTTCTTC.

The V and J genes are TRBV6-2 or TRBV6-3 and TRBJ2-7; D might be TRBD2 (5 bases). The CDR3 spans 13 residues. Trimming left V 5 bases short and J 0 bases short, with 8 bases between. Germline V CDR1 and CDR2: MNHEY, SVGEGT. In nucleotides, the CDR3 is TGTGCCAGCAGTCCCGGGAACTCCTACGAGCAGTACTTC. Protein: CASSPGNSYEQYF.

By share, this clonotype ranks as medium-sized (0.01 to 0.1%). The chain carries TRBV7-9 and TRBJ2-2; D perhaps matches TRBD1 (5 bases). Germline CDR1 is SEHNR and CDR2 is FQNEAQ (reference sequence). The CDR3 is 13 residues long. V shed 5 bases and J shed 5 bases, with 9 bases lying between them. The CDR3 DNA reads TGTGCCAGCAGCGGCAGGGTTACCGGGGAGCTGTTTTTT. It yields the protein CASSGRVTGELFF.

On this clonotype: It may be a read error: a sequence one base away is much more abundant. CDR3 in DNA: TGTGCCAGTAGTGTAGAGTCGGACAGGATGGACGAGCAGTACTTC. Translating gives CASSVESDRMDEQYF. J is TRBJ2-7 and V is TRBV19, with TRBD1 matching over 7 bases. The CDR3 loop spans 15 amino acids. From germline, CDR1 is LNHDA and CDR2 SQIVND (reference sequence).

This clonotype rates as medium-sized. The chain couples TRBV27 to TRBJ2-3; D ambiguous. The CDR3 loop spans 12 amino acids. Between the trimmed V and J ends, which lost 10 bases and 2 bases, there was a span of 10 bases. The germline V gene encodes CDR1 MNHEY and CDR2 SMNVEV (reference sequence). The CDR3 loop is CATQTSTDTQYF. The CDR3 coding sequence is TGTGCCACCCAAACATCCACAGATACGCAGTATTTT.

In its sample, this clonotype is medium-sized (0.01 to 0.1%). This chain connects TRBV20-1 to TRBJ2-5; the match to TRBD2 covers 7 bases. There are 13 residues in the CDR3. J was trimmed by 0 bases and V by 7 bases; bases with no gene match: 5. CDR1 is DFQATT and CDR2 is SNEGSKA in the germline V gene (reference sequence). CDR3 sequence (DNA): TGCAGTGGGGAGGGGAGGTACCAAGAGACCCAGTACTTC. Its protein is CSGEGRYQETQYF.

This clonotype is labeled as medium-sized. The chain joins TRBV6-4 to TRBJ2-3; tentatively, D is TRBD1 or TRBD2 (5 bases each). The germline V gene has CDR1 MRHNA and CDR2 SNTAGT. V was trimmed by 3 bases and J by 1 base, leaving 8 bases between them. This CDR3 is 14 amino acids long. CDR3 amino acids: CASSERGGTDTQYF. CDR3 nucleotides: TGTGCCAGCAGTGAGAGGGGCGGCACAGATACGCAGTATTTT.